A selection of T cell receptor beta chains follows, all from one sample in a study of a mutant IDH1 vaccine in newly diagnosed glioma. Profiled with immunoSEQ multiplex PCR; TCRdb holds only in-frame clones, not every one. The table lists about 40,000 clones, 84% of them singletons. The antigens of these receptors remain unknown. This material consisted of PBMCs, taken from a glioma patient whose treatment included an IDH1 peptide vaccine. These receptors were collected from a man aged 40-50 years with glioma. Each CDR3 is given with its conserved first and last residue. The D gene is left open where the match is weak. Size is omitted from some rows. Given values are once, few, many or a class for expanded clones.

abundance: NA
v_gene: TRBV6-5
j_gene: TRBJ2-7
d_gene: NA
CDR3nt: TGTGCCAGCAGTTCAAGGGGATACGAGCAGTACTTC
CDR3aa: CASSSRGYEQYF

abundance: NA
v_gene: TRBV28
j_gene: TRBJ1-5
d_gene: TRBD1
CDR3nt: TGTGCCAGCAGTTCACACAGGGGTCAGCCCCAGCATTTT
CDR3aa: CASSSHRGQPQHF

abundance: NA
v_gene: TRBV6-5
j_gene: TRBJ2-7
d_gene: TRBD1
CDR3nt: TGTGCCAGCAGTACCCGGACAGGGGGCTACGAGCAGTACTTC
CDR3aa: CASSTRTGGYEQYF

abundance: NA
v_gene: TRBV6-5
j_gene: TRBJ2-7
d_gene: NA
CDR3nt: TGTGCCAGCAGGTATGCGGGTGGGGGCTTCTACGAGCAGTACTTC
CDR3aa: CASRYAGGGFYEQYF

abundance: NA
v_gene: TRBV6-6
j_gene: TRBJ1-5
d_gene: TRBD1
CDR3nt: TGTGCCAGCAGCCTCCTTCGGGACAGGGCCCAGCCCCAGCATTTT
CDR3aa: CASSLLRDRAQPQHF

abundance: NA
v_gene: TRBV18
j_gene: TRBJ1-2
d_gene: TRBD1
CDR3nt: TGTGCCAGCTCACCCGACAGGGTTTACGGCTACACCTTC
CDR3aa: CASSPDRVYGYTF

abundance: NA
v_gene: TRBV11-2
j_gene: TRBJ2-2
d_gene: TRBD1
CDR3nt: TGTGCCAGCAGCTTAAGCGGTCAGGGGGCCGGGGAGCTGTTTTTT
CDR3aa: CASSLSGQGAGELFF

abundance: NA
v_gene: TRBV6-5
j_gene: TRBJ1-4
d_gene: NA
CDR3nt: TGTGCCAGCGGGGGGTTTGGATATGAAAAACTGTTTTTT
CDR3aa: CASGGFGYEKLFF

abundance: NA
v_gene: TRBV6-1
j_gene: TRBJ1-5
d_gene: NA
CDR3nt: TGTGCCAGCCGAAACCAGGGTCAGCCCCAGCATTTT
CDR3aa: CASRNQGQPQHF

abundance: NA
v_gene: TRBV9
j_gene: TRBJ2-1
d_gene: NA
CDR3nt: TGTGCCAGCAGCGTATCTGTAAACTCCTACAATGAGCAGTTCTTC
CDR3aa: CASSVSVNSYNEQFF

abundance: NA
v_gene: TRBV27
j_gene: TRBJ1-5
d_gene: NA
CDR3nt: TGTGCCAGCGGCTTGGGGGCGGTTCAGCCCCAGCATTTT
CDR3aa: CASGLGAVQPQHF

abundance: NA
v_gene: TRBV5-1
j_gene: TRBJ2-7
d_gene: TRBD2
CDR3nt: TGCGCCAGCAGCTGGACTAGCGGGGGTCAATACGAGCAGTACTTC
CDR3aa: CASSWTSGGQYEQYF

abundance: NA
v_gene: TRBV27
j_gene: TRBJ2-7
d_gene: NA
CDR3nt: TGTGCCAGCAGTATGGACGGACTTGCACTTTACTTC
CDR3aa: CASSMDGLALYF

abundance: few
v_gene: TRBV5-1
j_gene: TRBJ1-1
d_gene: TRBD1
CDR3nt: TGCGCCAGCAGCATAGAGACAGGGGCCGAAGCTTTCTTT
CDR3aa: CASSIETGAEAFF

abundance: NA
v_gene: TRBV5-6
j_gene: TRBJ2-6
d_gene: NA
CDR3nt: TGTGCCAGCAGCTTGGCGGGGACTGGGGCCAACGTCCTGACTTTC
CDR3aa: CASSLAGTGANVLTF

abundance: NA
v_gene: TRBV27
j_gene: TRBJ2-7
d_gene: NA
CDR3nt: TGTGCCAGCAGACCGGGGGCTAACTACGAGCAGTACTTC
CDR3aa: CASRPGANYEQYF

abundance: NA
v_gene: TRBV5-4
j_gene: TRBJ2-3
d_gene: NA
CDR3nt: TGTGCCAGCAGCGCGTACCTTCCCGGCGCTACGCAGTATTTT
CDR3aa: CASSAYLPGATQYF

abundance: once
v_gene: TRBV11-2
j_gene: TRBJ1-2
d_gene: NA
CDR3nt: TGTGCCAGCAGCCCCGGTTTGGGGAATGGCTACACCTTC
CDR3aa: CASSPGLGNGYTF

abundance: NA
v_gene: TRBV6-5
j_gene: TRBJ2-2
d_gene: NA
CDR3nt: TGTGCCAGCATGGACCAGGGCCGGCGGGAGCTGTTTTTT
CDR3aa: CASMDQGRRELFF

abundance: NA
v_gene: TRBV2
j_gene: TRBJ1-2
d_gene: NA
CDR3nt: TGTGCCAGCAGTGAAGCCGGACAGCACTATGGCTACACCTTC
CDR3aa: CASSEAGQHYGYTF

abundance: NA
v_gene: TRBV19
j_gene: TRBJ1-4
d_gene: NA
CDR3nt: TGTGCCAGTAGTATCTCGGGCAGCTGGGAAAAACTGTTTTTT
CDR3aa: CASSISGSWEKLFF

abundance: NA
v_gene: TRBV28
j_gene: TRBJ2-4
d_gene: NA
CDR3nt: TGTGCCAGCAGTTCCGGGGCTTCCATTCAGTACTTC
CDR3aa: CASSSGASIQYF

abundance: NA
v_gene: TRBV19
j_gene: TRBJ1-1
d_gene: NA
CDR3nt: TGTGCCAGCCAAGGGGGAGCGGACACTGAAGCTTTCTTT
CDR3aa: CASQGGADTEAFF

abundance: NA
v_gene: TRBV7-2
j_gene: TRBJ2-7
d_gene: NA
CDR3nt: TGTGCCAGCAGCCAGTCCGGGACCCCTTACGAGCAGTACTTC
CDR3aa: CASSQSGTPYEQYF

abundance: NA
v_gene: TRBV7-2
j_gene: TRBJ1-5
d_gene: NA
CDR3nt: TGTGCCAGCAGCTTACCCCTCCAGCCCCAGCATTTT
CDR3aa: CASSLPLQPQHF

abundance: NA
v_gene: TRBV5-6
j_gene: TRBJ2-5
d_gene: TRBD1
CDR3nt: TGTGCCAGCAGCTCCTGGACAGGGCGGGAGACCCAGTACTTC
CDR3aa: CASSSWTGRETQYF

abundance: once
v_gene: TRBV11-2
j_gene: TRBJ1-1
d_gene: NA
CDR3nt: TGTGCCAGCAGCTTAGAGTGGGGGCTCGTGAACACTGAAGCTTTCTTT
CDR3aa: CASSLEWGLVNTEAFF

abundance: NA
v_gene: TRBV13
j_gene: TRBJ1-5
d_gene: NA
CDR3nt: TGTGCCAGCAGCTTAGGATTCAAAGGCGATCAGCCCCAGCATTTT
CDR3aa: CASSLGFKGDQPQHF

abundance: NA
v_gene: TRBV6-1
j_gene: TRBJ2-3
d_gene: TRBD1
CDR3nt: TGTGCCAGCAGTCCCCATCGACAGGGTACAGATACGCAGTATTTT
CDR3aa: CASSPHRQGTDTQYF

abundance: NA
v_gene: TRBV13
j_gene: TRBJ2-4
d_gene: TRBD2
CDR3nt: TGTGCCAGCAGCGCGGGAGACGGATGGGGAAACATTCAGTACTTC
CDR3aa: CASSAGDGWGNIQYF

abundance: NA
v_gene: TRBV25-1
j_gene: TRBJ1-2
d_gene: NA
CDR3nt: TGTGCCAGCAGTGAATTCAGGGGTGACTATGGCTACACCTTC
CDR3aa: CASSEFRGDYGYTF

abundance: medium-sized
v_gene: TRBV19
j_gene: TRBJ2-7
d_gene: NA
CDR3nt: TGTGCCAGTAGTATATCAAGGGCAGGGGCTGCCGAGCAGTACTTC
CDR3aa: CASSISRAGAAEQYF

abundance: NA
v_gene: TRBV7-6
j_gene: TRBJ1-5
d_gene: NA
CDR3nt: TGTGCCAGCAGCTTACACGGGCGATATAGCAATCAGCCCCAGCATTTT
CDR3aa: CASSLHGRYSNQPQHF

abundance: once
v_gene: TRBV19
j_gene: TRBJ2-1
d_gene: NA
CDR3nt: TGTGCCAGTACCATGGGAATGCTGGGTGAGCAGTTCTTC
CDR3aa: CASTMGMLGEQFF

abundance: NA
v_gene: TRBV5-6
j_gene: TRBJ2-7
d_gene: NA
CDR3nt: TGTGCCAGCAGCGGCTACATCGAGCAGTACTTC
CDR3aa: CASSGYIEQYF

abundance: NA
v_gene: TRBV7-8
j_gene: TRBJ1-2
d_gene: NA
CDR3nt: TGTGCCAGCAGCCTCGCCTCTGGGGAAGGCTACACCTTC
CDR3aa: CASSLASGEGYTF

abundance: NA
v_gene: TRBV4-1
j_gene: TRBJ2-1
d_gene: TRBD2
CDR3nt: TGCGCCAGCAGCCACGAAACCTATGGACTAGCGGGGGACAATGAGCAGTTCTTC
CDR3aa: CASSHETYGLAGDNEQFF

abundance: NA
v_gene: TRBV7-3
j_gene: TRBJ2-6
d_gene: NA
CDR3nt: TGTGCCAGCAGCTCGCTCTCTGGGGCCAACGTCCTGACTTTC
CDR3aa: CASSSLSGANVLTF

abundance: NA
v_gene: TRBV21-1
j_gene: TRBJ1-1
d_gene: NA
CDR3nt: TGTGCCAGCAGCAAAAAGTGGAAAGAGACAGACAGGGCCCACACTGAAGCTTTCTTT
CDR3aa: CASSKKWKETDRAHTEAFF

abundance: NA
v_gene: TRBV5-6
j_gene: TRBJ1-2
d_gene: TRBD1
CDR3nt: TGTGCCAGCAAACGACAGGGGGCGTTTCCCGCCTATGGCTACACCTTC
CDR3aa: CASKRQGAFPAYGYTF

abundance: NA
v_gene: TRBV15
j_gene: TRBJ1-1
d_gene: NA
CDR3nt: TGTGCCACCAGCAGAGATCGGGTGGACACTGAAGCTTTCTTT
CDR3aa: CATSRDRVDTEAFF

abundance: NA
v_gene: TRBV5-1
j_gene: TRBJ1-4
d_gene: NA
CDR3nt: TGCGCCAGCAGCCCCGGACCTGAAAAACTGTTTTTT
CDR3aa: CASSPGPEKLFF

abundance: NA
v_gene: TRBV5-1
j_gene: TRBJ1-2
d_gene: NA
CDR3nt: TGCGCCAGCAGCTTGACAGATTCATATGGCTACACCTTC
CDR3aa: CASSLTDSYGYTF

abundance: NA
v_gene: TRBV6-5
j_gene: TRBJ2-2
d_gene: TRBD1
CDR3nt: TGTGCCAGCAGTTTCCGGGACAGGGGTTGGGGGGAGCTGTTTTTT
CDR3aa: CASSFRDRGWGELFF

abundance: NA
v_gene: TRBV25-1
j_gene: TRBJ2-5
d_gene: NA
CDR3nt: TGTGCCAGCAGTGCCCCAAACTTCCAAGAGACCCAGTACTTC
CDR3aa: CASSAPNFQETQYF

abundance: NA
v_gene: TRBV27
j_gene: TRBJ2-3
d_gene: NA
CDR3nt: TGTGCCAGCATAGGGGGGACTAGCACAGATACGCAGTATTTT
CDR3aa: CASIGGTSTDTQYF

abundance: NA
v_gene: TRBV5-4
j_gene: TRBJ2-4
d_gene: NA
CDR3nt: TGTGCCAGCAGCCCCCTGGCGGGGCCTACTGTAAACATTCAGTACTTC
CDR3aa: CASSPLAGPTVNIQYF

abundance: NA
v_gene: TRBV11-2
j_gene: TRBJ1-5
d_gene: NA
CDR3nt: TGTGCCAGCAGCTCGGGACCTTCCTATCAGCCCCAGCATTTT
CDR3aa: CASSSGPSYQPQHF

abundance: NA
v_gene: TRBV10-3
j_gene: TRBJ1-2
d_gene: NA
CDR3nt: TGTGCCATCAAGAGCGCAAGGGAGCCTGGCTACACCTTC
CDR3aa: CAIKSAREPGYTF

abundance: few
v_gene: TRBV6-1
j_gene: TRBJ2-4
d_gene: NA
CDR3nt: TGTGCCAGCAATACTGACGCCCTAAAAAACATTCAGTACTTC
CDR3aa: CASNTDALKNIQYF

abundance: once
v_gene: TRBV25-1
j_gene: TRBJ2-3
d_gene: TRBD1
CDR3nt: TGTGCCAGCAGCCTGGACAGGGTTACAGATACGCAGTATTTT
CDR3aa: CASSLDRVTDTQYF

abundance: NA
v_gene: TRBV6-1
j_gene: TRBJ2-4
d_gene: TRBD1
CDR3nt: TGTGCCAGCAGGAGGGACAGGGGCAAAAACATTCAGTACTTC
CDR3aa: CASRRDRGKNIQYF

abundance: NA
v_gene: TRBV4-3
j_gene: TRBJ2-3
d_gene: NA
CDR3nt: TGCGCCAGCAGCCAAGGATCGGGATTCACAGATACGCAGTATTTT
CDR3aa: CASSQGSGFTDTQYF